Presented here are 10 T cell receptor beta chains from one specimen sequenced in a study of T cell repertoires in cytomegalovirus infection. MiXCR, run by TCRdb on the reads, gives a single entry per CDR3 protein. The sample includes 450,000 to 650,000 distinct CDR3 sequences, about 25% of them seen just once. The specimen was PBMCs. These receptors were taken from a human donor in good health (CMV status not recorded). Some clones in this sample may be carry-over from other donors' samples.

The rearrangement uses TRBV7-2 and TRBJ1-1; the D gene is possibly TRBD1 (6 bases). V dropped 4 bases and J dropped 6 bases, with 15 bases sitting between them. The CDR3 extends over 14 amino acids. Germline V lookup: CDR1 SGHTA, CDR2 FQGNSA. Written as DNA, the CDR3 is TGTGCCAGCAGCTCACAGGGCAGTGGGGCTGAAGCTTTCTTT. Translated, it gives CASSSQGSGAEAFF.

This clonotype has a count of ten or more. The chain has TRBV7-8 and TRBJ2-4; D may be TRBD1 or TRBD2 (5 bases each). This CDR3 region has 14 residues. V lost 2 bases to trimming and J lost 7 bases, with 12 bases between them. Germline CDR1 reads SGHVS; CDR2 reads FQNEAQ. This CDR3 is CASSLLTGLNIQYF. The CDR3 DNA reads as TGTGCCAGCAGCTTATTAACGGGGCTGAACATTCAGTACTTC.

This clonotype was counted a few times. The chain recombines TRBV11-2 with TRBJ2-1, with 9 bases fitting TRBD2. Germline CDR1 SGHAT, CDR2 FQNNGV. The CDR3 spans 17 residues. J gave up 6 bases and V 5 bases, and 14 bases lay outside the gene matches. DNA for the CDR3: TGTGCCAGCAGCCTCTCGAGGGGCGGGAGGGCTCCCAATGAGCAGTTCTTC. Protein sequence: CASSLSRGGRAPNEQFF.

This clonotype was detected ten times or more. The V call is TRBV7-8, the J call TRBJ2-1, with unresolved D. The germline CDR1 and CDR2 sequences are SGHVS and FQNEAQ. The CDR3 loop spans 15 amino acids. Trimming cost V 5 bases and J 0 bases, with 11 bases left between them. CDR3 coding DNA: TGTGCCAGCAGCCCTATACTAAGCTCCTACAATGAGCAGTTCTTC. It is translated as CASSPILSSYNEQFF. The variable domain in full, with the rest retrieved from reference TRBV7-8 and TRBJ2-1, is GAGVSQSPRYKVAKRGQDVALRCDPISGHVSLFWYQQALGQGPEFLTYFQNEAQLDKSGLPSDRFFAERPEGSVSTLKIQRTQQEDSAVYLCASSPILSSYNEQFFGPGTRLTVL.

This chain connects TRBV6-1 to TRBJ1-5, with D hard to call. V was trimmed by 6 bases and J by 7 bases, leaving 13 bases between them. The V gene's germline CDR1 is MNHNS and CDR2 SASEGT. The CDR3 contains 13 residues. CDR3 DNA sequence: TGTGCCAGCAGGGTCGGGTTAGGGCAGCCCCAGCATTTT. It yields the protein CASRVGLGQPQHF.

The chain links TRBV3-1 to TRBJ2-3; 10 bases are shared with TRBD2. V trimming: 1 base; J trimming: 9 bases; junction bases outside the gene matches: 13. Per the germline V gene, CDR1 is LGHDT and CDR2 is YNNKEL (reference sequence). The CDR3 runs to 17 residues. CDR3 amino acids: CASSQVGGTSATGTQYF. CDR3 coding DNA: TGTGCCAGCAGCCAAGTAGGAGGGACTAGCGCGACCGGGACGCAGTATTTT.

This clonotype was counted ten times or more. V is TRBV7-2 and J is TRBJ2-7; the match to TRBD2 covers 10 bases. J was trimmed by 2 bases and V by 6 bases; bases with no gene match: 4. The CDR3 has 14 residues. Germline CDR1 reads SGHTA; CDR2 reads FQGNSA. CDR3 in DNA: TGTGCCAGCAGAGACCTAGCGGGAGCCTACGAGCAGTACGTC. It encodes CASRDLAGAYEQYV.

This sequence joins TRBV19 and TRBJ2-1; no reliable D call. Trimming pared 0 bases from V and 9 bases from J, leaving 9 bases between. The CDR3 loop spans 13 amino acids. Germline loops: CDR1 LNHDA, CDR2 SQIVND (reference sequence). The CDR3 DNA sequence: TGTGCCAGTAGTATAGAGGTGAGGCTTGAGCAGTTCTTC. Amino acids: CASSIEVRLEQFF.

V usage is TRBV19 and J usage is TRBJ1-5; TRBD1 agrees at 10 bases. The CDR3 spans 15 residues. Germline loops: CDR1 LNHDA, CDR2 SQIVND (reference sequence). The J segment lost 7 bases and the V segment lost 5 bases, leaving 8 bases of the junction unmatched. As DNA, the CDR3 is TGTGCCAGTAGTCACCGGGACAGGGGTCGGCAGCCCCAGCATTTT. It is translated as CASSHRDRGRQPQHF.

The sample holds many counts of this clonotype. The chain joins TRBV7-2 to TRBJ2-3, with D maybe TRBD2 (6 bases). This CDR3 is 15 amino acids long. Trimming took 2 bases from V and 2 from J, leaving 11 bases between them. CDR1 and CDR2 (germline): SGHTA, FQGNSA. The CDR3 bases are TGTGCCAGCAGCTTACAGGGACTCGTCACAGATACGCAGTATTTT. Protein sequence: CASSLQGLVTDTQYF.